This T cell receptor beta chain was recovered during a study of blood T cell repertoires in COVID-19. Trimming took 2 bases from V and 3 from J; bases not matched to a gene: 6. CDR1 and CDR2 (germline): KGHSH, LQKENI. The CDR3 runs 16 residues. Profiling relied on immunoSEQ multiplex PCR, and the TCRdb table lists in-frame clones only, not all of them. The sample comprises approximately 220,000 clones, just under 90% of which are singletons, and 0.95% to 1.5% rests with the top ten. Cohort allocation depended upon clinical history that participants reported. J is TRBJ2-2 and V is TRBV18, with TRBD2 matching 7 bases. The sequenced sample was PBMCs or T cells enriched from blood (not recorded which). The TCR was taken from a young man who had recovered from COVID-19. The CDR3 nucleotides read TGTGCCAGCTCACCAAGTAGCGGGTCCTACACCGGGGAGCTGTTTTTT. Protein product: CASSPSSGSYTGELFF. Based on the CDR3 plus reference TRBV18 and TRBJ2-2, the full variable domain is NAGVMQNPRHLVRRRGQEARLRCSPMKGHSHVYWYRQLPEEGLKFMVYLQKENIIDESGMPKERFSAEFPKEGPSILRIQQVVRGDSAAYFCASSPSSGSYTGELFFGEGSRLTVL.